A few counts support the clone carrying this T cell receptor beta chain. Its antigen remains unknown. The data were obtained in a study of cytomegalovirus exposure and HLA in healthy donors. The PCR ran on 60 Vbeta and 13 Jbeta primers. The protocol was immunoSEQ multiplex PCR, while the TCRdb copy is restricted to in-frame clones and leaves out a portion. The sample has tens of thousands of clones, less than 80% seen once. Study-level results: A later analysis showed that HLA-associated TCR beta chains had undergone more clonal expansion than equally common others. Later analysis associated a missense DCLRE1C variant with TCR beta V- and J-gene trimming.

This receptor was obtained from a young man in good health and CMV-seronegative. Input material: PBMCs.

CDR3 in DNA: TGCGCCAGCAGCCAAGTCGGGGGTACCGGGGAGCTGTTTTTT. This sequence encodes CASSQVGGTGELFF. The chain links TRBV4-1 to TRBJ2-2; possibly TRBD2 for D (6 bases). Trimming left V 1 base short and J 5 bases short, with 8 bases between. The CDR3 is 14 residues long. The germline CDR1 and CDR2 sequences are MGHRA and YSYEKL.